This T cell receptor (beta chain) originates from a study of OX40 agonist ivuxolimab in advanced cancers. The study in broad terms: Ivuxolimab, which targeted the costimulatory receptor OX40 (CD134), was an agonistic, fully human IgG2 monoclonal antibody. Partial responses were achieved by three dose-escalation patients, of whom one had hepatocellular carcinoma and two had cutaneous melanoma. In the dose-escalation cohort, around four fifths of patients were male, and the mean age was roughly 60 years with a range of about 20 to 80. The point of sequencing TCRbeta in the periphery was to test whether ivuxolimab changed TCR sequence diversity and drove clonal T-cell expansion. The monotherapy dose-escalation portion (N of about 57 patients) of the phase I ivuxolimab trial is reported in the paper. Intravenous ivuxolimab was administered to patients every 2 weeks at six dose levels: 0.01, 0.1, 0.3, 1.5, 3 and 10 mg/kg. Of the approximately 50 dose-escalation patients, hepatocellular carcinoma was present in about 19, melanoma in about 15, renal cell carcinoma in 9 and head and neck cancer in 9. Patients were allowed to have had prior anti-PD-1, anti-PD-L1 or anti-CTLA-4 therapy, and 30% to 50% of the dose-escalation patients had previously received checkpoint inhibitors. What the research found in general, with its limitations: Which antigens the clonally expanded peripheral T cells were specific for was not determined. In the 0.1-3.0 mg/kg groups, partial responders were among the patients with the lowest normalized peripheral clonal expansion, particularly in CD8+ T cells. At doses from 0.1 to 3.0 mg/kg, clonal expansion was seen in both CD4+ and CD8+ blood T cells between baseline and week 6. After ivuxolimab, CD8+ T cells had more expanded clones than CD4+ T cells on average. Low levels of normalized T-cell clonal expansion were also seen in some nonresponding patients.

Patients with autoimmune disease history or receiving systemic immunosuppression were excluded from the trial. Peripheral blood for TCR sequencing was drawn from every dose cohort at baseline, at cycle 4 day 1 and at cycle 7 day 1. Samples came from an open-label, multicenter, first-in-human phase I dose-escalation trial of ivuxolimab. Adults with locally advanced or metastatic melanoma, renal cell carcinoma, hepatocellular carcinoma or head and neck squamous cell carcinoma were enrolled in the trial. Before TCR sequencing, CD4+ T cells and CD8+ T cells were sorted from peripheral blood as separate populations. Genomic DNA was extracted from sorted cells for sequencing of the TCRbeta CDR3 region. The immunoSEQ Assay was used to sequence the TCRbeta CDR3 regions. The clones in this table, taken by TCRdb from immuneACCESS, are in-frame only. Not every clone is retained; where verified, under half of the shortfall comes from an unresolved V gene, and the cause of the rest is unknown. Within this sample are about 92,000 clones, with roughly 93% of them counted one time only. 0.33% of the sample comes from the top ten.

As to this clone: What this receptor recognizes is not known. The input lacks base qualities; no much larger clone sits a single base away.

The CDR3 measures 17 amino acids from cysteine to phenylalanine. Only CDR3 DNA is held: 51 bases, read in frame from base 1. A distance of 22 bases separates the germline ends of V and J, which lose 4 bases and 4 bases respectively. The germline V gene (reference sequence) sets CDR1 to SEHNR and CDR2 to FQNEAQ. This TCR was sampled from an adult with an advanced solid tumor such as melanoma, head and neck, liver or kidney cancer. This sample comprised CD4+ or CD8+ T cells sorted from blood, obtained in a trial of the OX40 agonist ivuxolimab. Rearrangement joined TRBV7-9 to TRBJ1-1; the D gene is unclear. The CDR3 amino acid sequence is: CASSSKTTVALSTEAFF. Read as DNA, the sequence is TGTGCCAGCAGCTCCAAAACCACGGTGGCTTTGAGCACTGAAGCTTTCTTT.